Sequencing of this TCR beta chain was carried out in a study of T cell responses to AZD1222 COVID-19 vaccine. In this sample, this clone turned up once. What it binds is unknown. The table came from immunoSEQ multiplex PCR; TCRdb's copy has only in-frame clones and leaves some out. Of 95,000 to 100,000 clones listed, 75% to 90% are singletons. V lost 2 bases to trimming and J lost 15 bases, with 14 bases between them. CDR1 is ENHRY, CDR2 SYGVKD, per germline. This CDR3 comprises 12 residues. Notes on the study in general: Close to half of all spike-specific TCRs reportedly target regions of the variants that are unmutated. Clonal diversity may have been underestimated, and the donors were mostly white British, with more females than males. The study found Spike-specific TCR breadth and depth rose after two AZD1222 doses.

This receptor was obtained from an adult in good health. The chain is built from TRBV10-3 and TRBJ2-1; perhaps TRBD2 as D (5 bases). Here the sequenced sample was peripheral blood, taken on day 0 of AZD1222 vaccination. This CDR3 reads CAISERGKVVFF. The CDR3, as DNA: TGTGCCATCAGTGAGAGAGGGAAGGTAGTGTTCTTC.